Presented here are 23 T cell receptor beta chains from one specimen sequenced in a study of tissue T cells after allogeneic stem cell transplantation. Time point: mouse harvest day 14 after allogeneic transplant. Tail vein injection delivered 10^7 T-cell-depleted bone marrow cells and 10^6 splenic CD5+ T cells. Here immunoSEQ multiplex PCR was the method, and the copy in TCRdb shows in-frame clones only, minus some. The sample carries 5,500 to 6,000 clones, roughly 42% recorded once. Sequenced input: gut tissue. Receptors were obtained from a female BALB/c mouse given C57BL/6 T cells with graft-versus-host disease after an allogeneic hematopoietic cell transplant.

Concerning this clone itself: The germline and genes are mouse ones. The sequence runs out 1 residue before the end of the CDR3; the remainder is reconstructed from the germline J gene. The chain links TRBV12-1 to TRBJ1-6; the D is unclear. TRBJ1-6 qualifies as an ORF whose function is uncertain. Germline loops: CDR1 SGHSN, CDR2 HYEKVE. V was shortened by 0 bases and J by 3 bases, with 5 bases between the two germline ends. This CDR3 has 14 residues. The CDR3 DNA, read in part, is TGTGCCAGCTCTCTCGGGGTCTATAATTCGCCCCTCTAC. It yields the protein CASSLGVYNSPLY. The full CDR3 sequence reads CASSLGVYNSPLYF.

Comment on this clone: Genes and germline come from the mouse. The sequence runs out 1 residue before the end of the CDR3; the remainder is reconstructed from the germline J gene. This rearrangement joins TRBV14 to TRBJ2-3; 12 bases fit TRBD2. The CDR3 consists of 16 residues. V lost 4 bases to trimming and J lost 0 bases; unmatched junction nucleotides: 3. Germline CDR1 reads SGHDT; CDR2 reads FRDEAV. The covered CDR3 bases are TGTGCCAGCAGTCTGGACTGGGGGGGGAGTGCAGAAACGCTGTAT. It translates to CASSLDWGGSAETLY. The full CDR3 sequence reads CASSLDWGGSAETLYF.

This clone was counted only a few times. The germline and genes are mouse ones. The sequenced fragment ends 1 residue before the CDR3 boundary, so the rest is inferred from the germline J gene. The chain has TRBV13-3 and TRBJ2-7, with TRBD1 matching 7 bases. This CDR3 contains 13 residues. In germline, CDR1 is NNHDY, CDR2 SYVADS. V was clipped by 0 bases and J by 6 bases; unmatched bases: 3. This chain's CDR3 is CASSDADRAEQYF. Incomplete CDR3 DNA: TGTGCCAGCAGTGATGCAGACAGGGCTGAACAGTAC.

Only a few counts were recorded for this clone. Gene names follow the mouse nomenclature. The read terminates 1 residue before the CDR3 end, so the remaining end is supplied by the germline J gene. The rearrangement uses TRBV12-2 and TRBJ1-4; D remains ambiguous. Germline CDR1 SGHLS, CDR2 HYDKME. With 1 base removed from V and 4 bases from J, the gap between germline ends came to 6 bases. The length of the CDR3 is 13 residues. The sequenced part of the CDR3 DNA is TGTGCCAGCTCTCTTGGCAGCAACGAAAGATTATTT. The encoded protein is CASSLGSNERLF. Given in full, the CDR3 is CASSLGSNERLFF.

Notes on this clone: Mouse germline and gene names are used. The read falls 1 residue short of the CDR3 end, and the missing part is taken from the germline J gene. The rearrangement links TRBV12-2 to TRBJ2-4, with 12 bases aligning to TRBD2. The CDR3 is 16 residues long. Germline-derived CDR1 and CDR2 are SGHLS and HYDKME. V dropped 0 bases and J dropped 3; count of bases not matched to a gene: 3. The CDR3 loop is CASSLPTGGAQNTLYF. The covered CDR3 bases are TGTGCCAGCTCTCTCCCGACTGGGGGGGCACAAAACACCTTGTAC. The full variable domain, with the rest looked up from reference TRBV12-2 and TRBJ2-4, is NSGVVQSPRYIIKGKGERSILKCIPISGHLSVAWYQQTQGQELKFFIQHYDKMERDKGNLPSRFSVQQFDDYHSEMNMSALELEDSAVYFCASSLPTGGAQNTLYFGAGTRLSVL.

In its sample, this clone ranks as large (0.1 to 1%). The gene names here belong to mouse. The read terminates 1 residue before the CDR3 end, so the remaining end is supplied by the germline J gene. This rearrangement joins TRBV16 to TRBJ1-4; D is unclear. V lost 1 base and J 4 bases, leaving 7 bases between the germline ends. This CDR3 has 14 amino acids. Germline CDR1 is SGHSA and CDR2 is FRNQAP. The covered CDR3 bases are TGTGCAAGCAGCTTAGTCCGGGTCAACGAAAGATTATTT. This sequence encodes CASSLVRVNERLF. The complete CDR3 sequence is CASSLVRVNERLFF.

By share of the sample, this clone is medium-sized. Genes and germline come from the mouse. The observed sequence ends 1 residue before the CDR3 terminus, with the missing tail filled in from the germline J gene. This chain joins TRBV16 and TRBJ2-1; TRBD2 matches at 10 bases. The V segment lost 1 base and the J segment 6 bases; nucleotides outside the gene matches: 3. The CDR3 spans 15 residues. Per the germline V gene, CDR1 is SGHSA and CDR2 is FRNQAP. The CDR3 bases that were read are TGTGCAAGCAGCTTAGCTGGGGGGGCGCGTGCTGAGCAGTTC. Translation: CASSLAGGARAEQF. The full CDR3 is CASSLAGGARAEQFF.

In its sample, this clone ranks as large. Mouse gene names and germline throughout. The read stops 1 residue short of the end of the CDR3; the missing end is completed from the germline J gene. V is TRBV1 and J is TRBJ2-1; 9 bases map to TRBD2. CDR1 and CDR2 from the germline V gene are NSQYPW and LRSPGD (reference sequence). Unmatched junction bases numbered 0, after V lost 3 bases and J lost 0 bases. This CDR3 contains 15 residues. The CDR3 loop is CTCSAGLGNYAEQFF. The CDR3 bases that were read are TGCACCTGCAGTGCGGGACTGGGTAACTATGCTGAGCAGTTC.

This clone was recorded a few times. The gene names given are mouse names. From the germline J gene comes the end of the CDR3, since the read stops 1 residue before it. J is TRBJ2-1 and V is TRBV16, with D tentatively TRBD1 (6 bases). From germline, CDR1 is SGHSA and CDR2 FRNQAP. The CDR3 is 13 residues long. Deletions cut 3 bases from V and 3 bases from J, with 6 bases between. This CDR3 is CASSFRGYAEQFF. The DNA read from the CDR3 is TGTGCAAGCAGCTTCAGGGGCTATGCTGAGCAGTTC.

This clone ranks as medium-sized (0.01 to 0.1%). Gene names are the mouse ones. Read sequence stops 1 residue before the CDR3 end, and the germline J gene provides the missing end. The chain carries TRBV26 and TRBJ2-1; no reliable D call. There are 14 residues in the CDR3. Germline assignment: CDR1 KGHPV and CDR2 FQNQEV (reference sequence). Trimming took off 6 bases at V and 0 bases at J, with 9 bases between the two ends. The CDR3 DNA, read in part, is TGTGCCAGCAGCCTACAATATAACTATGCTGAGCAGTTC. Amino acids: CASSLQYNYAEQF. Given in full, the CDR3 is CASSLQYNYAEQFF.

As to this clone: Mouse germline and gene names are used. The CDR3 end lies 1 residue beyond the end of the read and is filled in from the germline J gene. This chain links TRBV13-1 with TRBJ2-7; D uncertain. Germline values: CDR1 NSHNY, CDR2 SYGAGN. Trimming shortened V by 1 base and J by 0 bases, and 8 bases separated the two germline ends. The CDR3 is 14 amino acids. CDR3 amino acids: CASSDLTSSYEQYF. The CDR3 DNA, read in part, is TGTGCCAGCAGTGATCTGACAAGCTCCTATGAACAGTAC.

This clone has a handful of counts. The genes are named according to mouse. Read coverage stops 1 residue before the CDR3 terminus; the germline J gene supplies the remainder. The chain is built from TRBV26 and TRBJ1-2; TRBD1 is a possible D gene (5 bases). Germline assignment: CDR1 KGHPV and CDR2 FQNQEV (reference sequence). Trimming took off 3 bases at V and 4 bases at J, with 9 bases between the two ends. This CDR3 is 13 amino acids long. Incomplete CDR3 DNA: TGTGCCAGCAGTCTAAGGGGCAGCTCCGACTACACC. It is translated as CASSLRGSSDYT. The entire CDR3 protein is CASSLRGSSDYTF. Drawing the rest from reference TRBV26 and TRBJ1-2, the complete variable domain is NSKVIQTPRYLVKGQGQKAKMRCIPEKGHPVVFWYQQNKNNEFKFLINFQNQEVLQQIDMTEKRFSAECPSNSPCSLEIQSSEAGDSALYLCASSLRGSSDYTFGSGTRLLVI.

About this clone itself: Gene names and germline refer to mouse. The read falls 1 residue short of the CDR3 end, and the missing part is taken from the germline J gene. The rearrangement uses TRBV13-2 and TRBJ2-3; 7 bases are shared with TRBD2. CDR3 length: 15 residues. Trimming cost V 7 bases and J 3 bases; bases outside gene matches: 11. Germline-derived CDR1 and CDR2 are NNHNN and SYGAGS (reference sequence). The part of the CDR3 DNA that was read is TGTGCCAGCAGCCAAGTCTGGGGGAGGGCAGAAACGCTGTAT. Encoded protein: CASSQVWGRAETLY. The entire CDR3 protein is CASSQVWGRAETLYF.

On this clone itself: Each gene name is a mouse one. The CDR3 protein is CASSLWASAETLYF. CDR3 bases read: TGTGCCAGCTCTCTTTGGGCTAGTGCAGAAACGCTGTAT. The gene calls are TRBV12-1 and TRBJ2-3, with D uncertain. With the read ending 1 residue before the CDR3 end, the germline J gene is used to fill in that end. This CDR3 has 14 amino acids. Germline V gives CDR1 SGHSN, CDR2 HYEKVE. The V end was cut by 1 base, the J end by 0 bases, with 7 bases between.

A note on this clone: The genes and germline here are from mouse. The CDR3 is cut off 1 residue early in the read; its end comes from the germline J gene. The rearrangement uses TRBV26 and TRBJ2-1, with D perhaps matching TRBD2 (6 bases). This CDR3 contains 13 residues. CDR1 is KGHPV, CDR2 FQNQEV, per germline (reference sequence). Trimming pared 5 bases from V and 5 bases from J, leaving 10 bases between. The CDR3 DNA, read in part, is TGTGCCAGCAGTTGGGGGATGGATGCTGAGCAGTTC. As protein: CASSWGMDAEQF. The CDR3 in full is CASSWGMDAEQFF.

With regard to this clone: Genes here carry mouse names. The CDR3 end is not reached by the read, which stops 1 residue before it; the germline J gene fills it in. The V call is TRBV5, the J call TRBJ2-4, with 7 bases identical to TRBD2. Germline CDR1 is LGHNA and CDR2 is YNLKQL (reference sequence). CDR3 length: 13 amino acids. V shed 4 bases, J shed 3 bases, and the junction held 1 base outside the gene matches. The CDR3 reads CASSPGGQNTLYF. The sequenced CDR3 bases are TGTGCCAGCAGCCCGGGGGGGCAAAACACCTTGTAC.

In this sample, this clone is medium-sized. Gene names refer to mouse genes. The sequenced fragment ends 1 residue before the CDR3 boundary, so the rest is inferred from the germline J gene. The V and J genes are TRBV13-2 and TRBJ2-2, with no clear D. V lost 0 bases and J 0 bases, leaving 3 bases between the germline ends. From germline, CDR1 is NNHNN and CDR2 SYGAGS (reference sequence). The CDR3 consists of 14 residues. The CDR3 loop reads CASGDDANTGQLYF. CDR3 DNA, as far as it was read: TGTGCCAGCGGTGATGATGCAAACACCGGGCAGCTCTAC.

Note on this clone: Gene labels here are mouse ones. The read falls 1 residue short of the CDR3 end, and the missing part is taken from the germline J gene. The rearrangement joins TRBV26 to TRBJ2-7; D assignment may be TRBD1 or TRBD2 (5 bases each). The germline CDR1 and CDR2 sequences are KGHPV and FQNQEV (reference sequence). V was shortened by 2 bases and J by 7 bases, with 9 bases between the two germline ends. This CDR3 is 12 amino acids long. Incomplete CDR3 DNA: TGTGCCAGCAGTCTGGGGGCGGGGGAACAGTAC. It codes for CASSLGAGEQY. The whole CDR3 region reads CASSLGAGEQYF.

This clone was picked up one time. The gene symbols are mouse symbols. The CDR3 protein is CASSLAGPGQYF. CDR3 DNA (partial): TGTGCCAGCTCTCTGGCGGGGCCTGGACAGTAC. This chain links TRBV19 with TRBJ2-7, with D possibly being TRBD1 or TRBD2 (5 bases each). The sequence runs out 1 residue before the end of the CDR3; the remainder is reconstructed from the germline J gene. The germline V gene has CDR1 FNHDT and CDR2 SITEND (reference sequence). V was pared by 7 bases and J by 9 bases, with 17 bases between. This CDR3 has 12 residues.

This clone ranks as medium-sized. Gene names follow the mouse nomenclature. Coverage ceases 1 residue before the CDR3 finishes, and the germline J gene fills in the end. V usage is TRBV26 and J usage is TRBJ1-2; no clear D. CDR1 and CDR2 from the germline V gene are KGHPV and FQNQEV (reference sequence). The length of the CDR3 is 13 residues. V dropped 2 bases and J dropped 0 bases, with 4 bases sitting between them. This chain's CDR3 is CASSLIANSDYTF. Incomplete CDR3 DNA: TGTGCCAGCAGTCTGATTGCAAACTCCGACTACACC.

On this clone: Gene names are mouse gene names. The sequenced CDR3 bases are TGTGCCAGCAGTATTCTGGGGGGGGCGCGAGCTGAGCAGTTC. Encoded protein: CASSILGGARAEQF. The entire CDR3 protein is CASSILGGARAEQFF. The gene calls are TRBV19 and TRBJ2-1; TRBD2 agrees at 9 bases. The read ends 1 residue before the CDR3 terminus; that terminus is restored from the germline J gene. Losses at the gene ends were 2 bases for V and 7 bases for J; bases not matched to a gene: 7. There are 15 residues in the CDR3. Germline-derived CDR1 and CDR2 are FNHDT and SITEND (reference sequence).

On this clone itself: Genes and germline come from the mouse. Coverage ceases 1 residue before the CDR3 finishes, and the germline J gene fills in the end. The chain is built from TRBV20 and TRBJ2-2; D gene unclear. The CDR3 spans 14 residues. Germline V gives CDR1 GFQATS, CDR2 STVNSAI. V gave up 0 bases and J gave up 1 base, with 6 bases separating them. The sequenced part of the CDR3 DNA is TGTGGTGCTAGGGATCACGGAAACACCGGGCAGCTCTAC. Its translation: CGARDHGNTGQLY. The whole CDR3 sequence is CGARDHGNTGQLYF. Combining the CDR3 with reference TRBV20 and TRBJ2-2 gives the whole variable domain GALVYQYPRRTICKSGTSMRMECQAVGFQATSVAWYRQSPQKTFELIALSTVNSAIKYEQNFTQEKFPISHPNLSFSSMTVLNAYLEDRGLYLCGARDHGNTGQLYFGEGSKLTVL.

About this clone: The genes are named according to mouse. The read ends 1 residue shy of where the CDR3 ends; the end is completed using the germline J gene. V and J are TRBV12-1 and TRBJ2-5; 9 bases align to TRBD1. V was pared by 3 bases and J by 5 bases, with 2 bases of the junction left unmatched. This CDR3 is built from 13 residues. Germline V lookup: CDR1 SGHSN, CDR2 HYEKVE. CDR3 protein: CASSGQGRDTQYF. CDR3 DNA, as far as it was read: TGTGCCAGCTCTGGACAGGGGAGAGACACCCAGTAC.